These 21 T cell receptor beta chains were sequenced from one sample in a study of blood T cells in healthy people across ages. PCR was performed a second time for about 7 to 11 cycles using a sample-barcoded 5' primer and a J-beta primer mix. TCRdb ran MiXCR on the 5' RACE reads and lists one entry per CDR3 protein. The table lists about 930,000 distinct CDR3 sequences, 25% to 35% of them singletons, with around 9.6% in the top ten. Another study also made use of these data, one on T cells of mothers and their children.

Sequencing was performed on blood. The receptor source for this set is a woman in her 40s in good health.

This clonotype has only a few counts. This chain connects TRBV4-1 to TRBJ2-5, with 8 bases lining up with TRBD1. This CDR3 contains 14 residues. The germline CDR1 and CDR2 sequences are MGHRA and YSYEKL. Trimming cost V 1 base and J 4 bases; bases outside gene matches: 2. The CDR3 coding sequence is TGCGCCAGCAGCCAAGGGACAGGGAGAGAGACCCAGTACTTC. Translated, it gives CASSQGTGRETQYF.

This clonotype was detected a few times. This may arise from a read error, as a much more abundant clone is one base away. CDR3 nucleotide sequence: TGTGCCAGCAGGGCTAGCGGGACCTCCTACGAGCAGTACTTC. Translating it yields CASRASGTSYEQYF. The chain joins TRBV12-3 or TRBV12-4 to TRBJ2-7, with 9 positions matching TRBD2. The CDR3 is made up of 14 amino acids. Trimming removed 6 bases from V and 0 bases from J; junction bases left unmatched: 3.

The V call is TRBV15, the J call TRBJ1-5; D unclear. The CDR3 is made up of 17 amino acids. V lost 3 bases, J lost 6 bases, and 21 bases lay in between. In germline, CDR1 is LNHNV, CDR2 YYDKDF (reference sequence). The DNA of the CDR3 is TGTGCCACCAGCAGGGGCCTTGGGAGGGCGCGGGTTCAGCCCCAGCATTTT. This gives the protein CATSRGLGRARVQPQHF.

CDR3 region: CATSDYTGSVGGELFF. The CDR3 DNA reads as TGTGCCACCAGCGACTACACAGGGTCGGTCGGCGGGGAGCTGTTTTTT. The chain couples TRBV24-1 to TRBJ2-2; D possibly corresponds to TRBD1 (6 bases). V was trimmed by 7 bases and J by 7 bases, leaving 21 bases between them. The length of the CDR3 is 16 residues. The germline V gene has CDR1 KGHDR and CDR2 SFDVKD.

This clonotype has more than one count but fewer than ten. The chain uses TRBV7-8 and TRBJ1-6; possible D gene TRBD1, 5 bases. The CDR3 loop spans 14 amino acids. The germline V and J ends were trimmed by 7 bases and 4 bases, with 11 bases remaining between them. CDR1 and CDR2 from the germline V gene are SGHVS and FQNEAQ. CDR3: CASTRDGYNSPLHF. CDR3 in DNA: TGTGCCAGCACCCGGGACGGATATAATTCACCCCTCCACTTT.

Concerning this clonotype itself: It is unclear where the CDR3 begins or ends on the DNA, so no DNA is shown, and the CDR3 is as TCRdb lists it. The chain combines TRBV20-1 with TRBJ2-3. Per the germline V gene, CDR1 is DFQATT and CDR2 is SNEGSKA (reference sequence). The CDR3 has 14 residues if both end residues are counted. This chain's CDR3 is CSARFTGAQIRSIF.

The chain uses TRBV7-6 and TRBJ2-2; TRBD1 aligns across 9 bases. The V segment lost 4 bases and the J segment 4 bases; nucleotides outside the gene matches: 4. From germline, CDR1 is SGHVS and CDR2 FNYEAQ. The CDR3 runs to 15 residues. Here the CDR3 reads CASSSGQGPTGELFF. CDR3 nucleotide sequence: TGTGCCAGCAGCTCGGGACAGGGCCCCACCGGGGAGCTGTTTTTT.

The chain combines TRBV10-3 with TRBJ1-2; D ambiguous. The CDR3 is made up of 15 amino acids. Per germline, CDR1 ENHRY and CDR2 SYGVKD. V was clipped by 2 bases and J by 0 bases, with 10 bases between them. This chain's CDR3 is CAISEKEGSNYGYTF. For the CDR3, the DNA is TGTGCCATCAGTGAGAAAGAGGGCTCTAACTATGGCTACACCTTC.

This rearrangement joins TRBV6-1 to TRBJ2-7; TRBD1 might be the D (5 bases). The CDR3 runs 14 residues. Germline loops: CDR1 MNHNS, CDR2 SASEGT. V was clipped by 6 bases and J by 1 base, with 13 bases between them. CDR3 residues: CASRHQTASYEQYF. The CDR3 nucleotides read TGTGCCAGCAGGCACCAGACAGCTTCCTACGAGCAGTACTTC.

J is TRBJ1-6 and V is TRBV11-2, with 7 bases fitting TRBD1. There are 16 residues in the CDR3. Trimming at V came to 0 bases and at J to 10 bases, leaving 9 bases not matched to a gene. Per the germline V gene, CDR1 is SGHAT and CDR2 is FQNNGV. The CDR3 DNA reads TGTGCCAGCAGCTTAGATTCACAGGGGTCAGGCTCACCCCTCCACTTT. Translation gives CASSLDSQGSGSPLHF.

Comments on this clonotype: At one end, the junction sequence differs from germline, possibly due to a read error. The V gene is TRBV6-6, the J gene TRBJ2-1; 10 bases line up with TRBD2. This CDR3 is 16 amino acids long. Germline V CDR1 and CDR2: MNHNY, SVGAGI (reference sequence). The CDR3 bases are TGTGCCAGTAGTTATCCCCCAGCGGGGGGGTACAATGAGCAGTTCTTC. Translated, it gives CASSYPPAGGYNEQFF.

Turning to this clonotype: A junction end diverges from the germline sequence, so it may reflect a read error. This sequence joins TRBV6-4 and TRBJ2-5; possible D gene TRBD2, 5 bases. The CDR3 consists of 16 residues. In germline, CDR1 is MRHNA, CDR2 SNTAGT. The CDR3: CTSSFAASTLDNEQYF. As DNA, the CDR3 is TGTACCAGCAGTTTCGCAGCTAGCACATTAGACAATGAGCAGTACTTC.

The CDR3: CASSEFQGGSETQYF. CDR3 nucleotides: TGCGCCAGCAGTGAATTTCAGGGGGGCTCGGAGACCCAGTACTTC. The J gene is TRBJ2-7, the V gene TRBV10-1, with a tentative D call TRBD1 (7 bases). The last part of the DNA fits TRBJ2-5 better; the J call may be wrong. Germline assignment: CDR1 WNHNN and CDR2 SYGVQD (reference sequence). The CDR3 runs to 15 residues.

Comment on this clonotype: A much larger clone differs by one base, so this may be a read error. J is TRBJ1-2 and V is TRBV4-3; 7 bases are shared with TRBD1. CDR3 length equals 18 residues. Germline CDR1 LGHNA, CDR2 YSLEER. With 0 bases clipped from V and 7 bases from J, the junction kept 17 bases outside the gene matches. The CDR3 region has the DNA TGCGCCAGCAGCCAAGAAATCGGACAGGAGCCTGGAGCGTGTGGCTACACCTTC. Protein: CASSQEIGQEPGACGYTF.

This clonotype was found many times. The chain employs TRBV7-2 and TRBJ1-2; 7 nucleotides agree with TRBD1. J gave up 4 bases and V 1 base, and 0 bases lay outside the gene matches. The CDR3 totals 13 residues. Looked up from germline, CDR1 is SGHTA and CDR2 is FQGNSA. The CDR3 spells CASSLGTGYGYTF. In DNA, the CDR3 is TGTGCCAGCAGCTTAGGGACAGGCTATGGCTACACCTTC.

This clonotype was counted at least ten times. The chain couples TRBV4-3 to TRBJ1-2, with D possibly TRBD1 on 5 matching bases. Trimming removed 1 base at V and 0 bases at J, with 9 bases between. Germline V gives CDR1 LGHNA, CDR2 YSLEER. CDR3 size: 15 residues. The DNA for the CDR3 is TGCGCCAGCAGCCAAGGACAGCAAGCTAACTATGGCTACACCTTC. It is translated as CASSQGQQANYGYTF.

This clonotype appeared a single time. A single base separates this from a much larger clone, so it may be a read error. This CDR3 is missing its conserved last phenylalanine or tryptophan, likely due to a read error. The chain links TRBV20-1 to TRBJ2-3, with D perhaps matching TRBD1 (5 bases). The germline V gene encodes CDR1 DFQATT and CDR2 SNEGSKA (reference sequence). The CDR3 contains 15 residues. Trimming removed 1 base at V and 1 base at J, with 12 bases between. The CDR3 reads CSARGDSRRTDTQYV. The CDR3 DNA reads as TGCAGTGCTAGAGGCGACAGCCGTCGCACAGATACGCAGTATGTT.

The CDR3 reads CASSLPGLTEAFF. The DNA of the CDR3 is TGTGCCAGCAGCTTACCGGGTTTAACTGAAGCTTTCTTT. The chain recombines TRBV7-9 with TRBJ1-1; D unclear. Germline CDR1 is SEHNR and CDR2 is FQNEAQ (reference sequence). Trimming removed 2 bases from V and 5 bases from J, with 9 bases in between. CDR3 size: 13 residues.

As regards this clonotype: One junction end disagrees with the germline gene, perhaps due to a read error. The J gene is TRBJ2-5, the V gene TRBV7-2; 8 bases match TRBD1. This CDR3 region has 14 residues. Germline-derived CDR1 and CDR2 are SGHTA and FQGNSA. The CDR3 region is CASSLDRVQESQYF. CDR3 in DNA: TGTGCCAGCAGCTTGGACAGGGTCCAAGAGTCCCAGTACTTC.

The chain is built from TRBV6-2 or TRBV6-3 and TRBJ1-5, with D perhaps matching TRBD1 (5 bases). V was shortened by 5 bases and J by 7 bases, with 15 bases between the two germline ends. The germline V gene encodes CDR1 MNHEY and CDR2 SVGEGT. The CDR3 loop spans 14 amino acids. CDR3 in amino acids: CASSPGTRSQPQHF. The CDR3 DNA reads TGTGCCAGCAGTCCCGGGACCCGGAGCCAGCCCCAGCATTTT.

This clonotype was seen at least ten times. J is TRBJ1-2 and V is TRBV9; 10 positions agree with TRBD1. The CDR3 consists of 15 residues. J lost 4 bases, V lost 3 bases, and 6 bases had no gene match. From germline, CDR1 is SGDLS and CDR2 YYNGEE. The CDR3 loop reads CASSGGQGFGYGYTF. The CDR3 DNA reads as TGTGCCAGCAGCGGGGGACAGGGGTTTGGCTATGGCTACACCTTC. The full variable domain, rest sourced from reference TRBV9 and TRBJ1-2, is DSGVTQTPKHLITATGQRVTLRCSPRSGDLSVYWYQQSLDQGLQFLIQYYNGEERAKGNILERFSAQQFPDLHSELNLSSLELGDSALYFCASSGGQGFGYGYTFGSGTRLTVV.